This T cell receptor beta chain derives from a study of blood T cells in healthy people across ages. The CDR3 has 13 amino acids. With 8 bases removed from V and 8 bases from J, the gap between germline ends came to 15 bases. With a J-beta primer mix and a sample-barcoded 5' primer, a second PCR ran about 7 to 12 cycles. TCRdb recomputed calls from the 5' RACE reads with MiXCR, one row per CDR3 protein. Of around 990,000 distinct CDR3 sequences listed, more than 30% are singletons. The sequence came from a man younger than 35 in good health. Sequenced input: blood. The chain recombines TRBV12-3 or TRBV12-4 with TRBJ1-4, with D perhaps TRBD1 (6 bases). The CDR3 DNA is TGTGCCAGCTCTCCAGGGGTTGGGGAAAAACTGTTTTTT. Its translation: CASSPGVGEKLFF.